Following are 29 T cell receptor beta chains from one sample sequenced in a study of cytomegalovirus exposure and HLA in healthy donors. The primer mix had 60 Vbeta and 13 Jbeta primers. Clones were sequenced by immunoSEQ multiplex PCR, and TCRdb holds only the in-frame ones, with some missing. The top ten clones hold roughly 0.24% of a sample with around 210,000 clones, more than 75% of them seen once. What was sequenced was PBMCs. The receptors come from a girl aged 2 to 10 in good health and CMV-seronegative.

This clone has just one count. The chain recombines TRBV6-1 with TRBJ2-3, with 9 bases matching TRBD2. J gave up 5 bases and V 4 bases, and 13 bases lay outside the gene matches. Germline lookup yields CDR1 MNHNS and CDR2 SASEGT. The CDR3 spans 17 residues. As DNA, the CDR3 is TGTGCCAGCAGTGCACTAGCGGGTATTTCCAGGCGAGATACGCAGTATTTT. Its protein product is CASSALAGISRRDTQYF.

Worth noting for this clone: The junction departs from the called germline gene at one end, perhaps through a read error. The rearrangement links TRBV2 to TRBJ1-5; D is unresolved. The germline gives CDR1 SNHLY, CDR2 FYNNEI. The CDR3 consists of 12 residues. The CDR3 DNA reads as TGCTGGCAGGAACAAAGCAATCAGCCCCAGCATTTT. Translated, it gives CWQEQSNQPQHF.

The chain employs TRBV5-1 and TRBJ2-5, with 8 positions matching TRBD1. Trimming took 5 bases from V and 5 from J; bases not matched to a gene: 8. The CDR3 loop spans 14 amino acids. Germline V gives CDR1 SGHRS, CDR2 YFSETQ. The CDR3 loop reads CASRFRQGRETQYF. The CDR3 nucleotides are TGCGCCAGCAGATTTCGACAGGGGAGGGAGACCCAGTACTTC.

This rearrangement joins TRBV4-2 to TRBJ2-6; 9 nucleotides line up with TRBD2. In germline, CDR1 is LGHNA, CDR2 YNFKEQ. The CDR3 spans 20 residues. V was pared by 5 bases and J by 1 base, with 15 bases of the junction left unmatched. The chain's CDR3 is CASSYSPGTSKGSGANVLTF. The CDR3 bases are TGTGCCAGCAGCTACTCCCCCGGGACTAGCAAGGGATCTGGGGCCAACGTCCTGACTTTC.

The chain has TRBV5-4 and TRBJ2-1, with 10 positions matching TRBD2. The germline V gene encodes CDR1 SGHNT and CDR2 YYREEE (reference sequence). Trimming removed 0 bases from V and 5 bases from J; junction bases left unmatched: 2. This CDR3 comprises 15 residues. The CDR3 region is CASSLEAGGNNEQFF. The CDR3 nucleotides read TGTGCCAGCAGCTTGGAAGCGGGAGGGAACAATGAGCAGTTCTTC.

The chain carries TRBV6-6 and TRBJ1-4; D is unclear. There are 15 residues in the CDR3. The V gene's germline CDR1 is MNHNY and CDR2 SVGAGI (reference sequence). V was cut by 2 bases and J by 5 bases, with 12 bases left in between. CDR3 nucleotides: TGTGCCAGCAGTTACGAGGCTTTACGAAATGAAAAACTGTTTTTT. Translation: CASSYEALRNEKLFF.

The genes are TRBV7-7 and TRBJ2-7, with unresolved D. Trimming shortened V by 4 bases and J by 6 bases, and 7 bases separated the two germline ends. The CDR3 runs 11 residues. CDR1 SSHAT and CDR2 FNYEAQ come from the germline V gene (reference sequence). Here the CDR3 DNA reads TGTGCCAGCAGCTCCTATCGCGAGCAGTACTTC. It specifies CASSSYREQYF.

The CDR3 sequence is CASSQGPSGGSTDTQYF. As DNA, the CDR3 is TGCGCCAGCAGCCAGGGCCCTAGCGGGGGAAGCACAGATACGCAGTATTTT. The V call is TRBV4-1, the J call TRBJ2-3; 10 bases are a match to TRBD2. The germline CDR1 and CDR2 sequences are MGHRA and YSYEKL. The V and J ends lost 3 bases and 0 bases, in that order; junction bases with no gene match: 6. The CDR3 has 17 residues.

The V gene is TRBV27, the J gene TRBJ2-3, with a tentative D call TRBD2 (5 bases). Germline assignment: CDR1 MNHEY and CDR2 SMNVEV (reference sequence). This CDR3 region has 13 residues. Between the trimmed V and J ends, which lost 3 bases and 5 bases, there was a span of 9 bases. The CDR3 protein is CASSLRVGDTQYF. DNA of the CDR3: TGTGCCAGCAGTTTGCGGGTTGGAGATACGCAGTATTTT.

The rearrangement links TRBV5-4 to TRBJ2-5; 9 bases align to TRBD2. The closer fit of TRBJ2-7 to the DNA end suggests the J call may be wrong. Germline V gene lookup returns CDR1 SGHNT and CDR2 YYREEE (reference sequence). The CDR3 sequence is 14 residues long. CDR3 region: CASSSPGLAYEQYF. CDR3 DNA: TGTGCCAGCAGCTCGCCGGGACTAGCTTACGAGCAGTACTTC.

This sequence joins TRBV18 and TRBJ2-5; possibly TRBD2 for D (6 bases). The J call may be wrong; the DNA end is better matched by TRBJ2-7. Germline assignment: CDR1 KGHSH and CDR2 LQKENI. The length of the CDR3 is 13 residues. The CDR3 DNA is TGTGCCACGCGGAGGGGCCAAACCTACGAGCAGTACTTC. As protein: CATRRGQTYEQYF.

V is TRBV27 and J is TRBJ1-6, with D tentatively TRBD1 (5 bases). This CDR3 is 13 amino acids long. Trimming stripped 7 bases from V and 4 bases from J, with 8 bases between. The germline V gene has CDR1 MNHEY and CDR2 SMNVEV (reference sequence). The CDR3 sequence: CASTDSYNSPLHF. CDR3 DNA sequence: TGTGCCAGCACAGACAGTTATAATTCACCCCTCCACTTT.

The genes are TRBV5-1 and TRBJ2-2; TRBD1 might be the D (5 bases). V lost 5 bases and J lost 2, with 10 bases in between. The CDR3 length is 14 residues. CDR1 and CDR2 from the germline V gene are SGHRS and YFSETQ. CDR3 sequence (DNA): TGCGCCAGCAGTCAGGGTGTTAACACCGGGGAGCTGTTTTTT. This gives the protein CASSQGVNTGELFF.

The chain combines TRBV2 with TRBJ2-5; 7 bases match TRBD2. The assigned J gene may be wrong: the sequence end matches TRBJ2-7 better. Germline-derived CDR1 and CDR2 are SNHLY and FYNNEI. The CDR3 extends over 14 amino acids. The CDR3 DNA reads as TGTGCCAGCAGGGGGGGGTTCGCCCTATACGAGCAGTACTTC. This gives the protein CASRGGFALYEQYF.

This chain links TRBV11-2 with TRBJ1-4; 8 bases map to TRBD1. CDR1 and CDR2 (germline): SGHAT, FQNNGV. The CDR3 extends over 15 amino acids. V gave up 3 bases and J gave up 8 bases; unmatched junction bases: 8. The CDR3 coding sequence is TGTGCCAGCAGCTTGGGGCGGACAGGGAGCGAAAAACTGTTTTTT. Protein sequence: CASSLGRTGSEKLFF. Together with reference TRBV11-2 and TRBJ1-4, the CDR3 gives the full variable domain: EAGVAQSPRYKIIEKRQSVAFWCNPISGHATLYWYQQILGQGPKLLIQFQNNGVVDDSQLPKDRFSAERLKGVDSTLKIQPAKLEDSAVYLCASSLGRTGSEKLFFGSGTQLSVL.

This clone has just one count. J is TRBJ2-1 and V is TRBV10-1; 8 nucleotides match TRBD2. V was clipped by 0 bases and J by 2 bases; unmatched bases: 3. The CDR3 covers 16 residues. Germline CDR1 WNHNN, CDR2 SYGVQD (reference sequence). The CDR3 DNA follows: TGCGCCAGCAGTGAGTCGATAGCGGGGACCTACAATGAGCAGTTCTTC. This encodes CASSESIAGTYNEQFF.

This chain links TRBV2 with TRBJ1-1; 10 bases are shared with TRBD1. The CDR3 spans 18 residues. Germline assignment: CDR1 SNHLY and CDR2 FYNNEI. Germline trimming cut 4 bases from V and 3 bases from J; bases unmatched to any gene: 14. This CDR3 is CASSATGQGLGSHTEAFF. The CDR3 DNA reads TGTGCCAGCAGTGCCACGGGACAGGGGTTAGGGTCGCACACTGAAGCTTTCTTT.

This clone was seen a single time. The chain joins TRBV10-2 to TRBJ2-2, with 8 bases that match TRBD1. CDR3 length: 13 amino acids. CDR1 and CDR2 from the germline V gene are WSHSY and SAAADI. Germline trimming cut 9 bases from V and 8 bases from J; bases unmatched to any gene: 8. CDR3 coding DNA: TGCGCCAGATCAGGGGGCCAAGCGGGGGAGCTGTTTTTT. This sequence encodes CARSGGQAGELFF.

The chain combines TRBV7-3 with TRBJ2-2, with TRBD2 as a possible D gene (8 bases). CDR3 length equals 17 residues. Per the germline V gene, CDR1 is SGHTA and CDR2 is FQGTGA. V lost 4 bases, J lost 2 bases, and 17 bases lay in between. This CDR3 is CASSYPGGTDNTGELFF. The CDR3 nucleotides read TGTGCCAGCAGCTATCCGGGGGGGACAGACAACACCGGGGAGCTGTTTTTT.

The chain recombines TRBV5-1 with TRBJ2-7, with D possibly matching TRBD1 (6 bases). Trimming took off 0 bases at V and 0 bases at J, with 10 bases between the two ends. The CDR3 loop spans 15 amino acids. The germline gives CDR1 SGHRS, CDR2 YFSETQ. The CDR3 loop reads CASSLGLQGSYEQYF. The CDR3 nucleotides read TGCGCCAGCAGCTTGGGCCTACAGGGCTCCTACGAGCAGTACTTC.

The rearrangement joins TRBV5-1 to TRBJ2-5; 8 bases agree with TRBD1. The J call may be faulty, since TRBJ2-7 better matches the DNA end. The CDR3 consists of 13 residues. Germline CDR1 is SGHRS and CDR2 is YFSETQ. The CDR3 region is CASSLDRGYEQYF. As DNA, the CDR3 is TGCGCCAGCAGCTTAGACAGGGGCTACGAGCAGTACTTC.

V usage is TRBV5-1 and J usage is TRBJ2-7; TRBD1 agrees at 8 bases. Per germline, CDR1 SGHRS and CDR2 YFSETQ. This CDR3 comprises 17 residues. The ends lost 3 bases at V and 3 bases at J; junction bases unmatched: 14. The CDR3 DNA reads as TGCGCCAGCAGCTCCGGAATAGGAACAGGGGGAGTCTACGAGCAGTACTTC. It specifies CASSSGIGTGGVYEQYF.

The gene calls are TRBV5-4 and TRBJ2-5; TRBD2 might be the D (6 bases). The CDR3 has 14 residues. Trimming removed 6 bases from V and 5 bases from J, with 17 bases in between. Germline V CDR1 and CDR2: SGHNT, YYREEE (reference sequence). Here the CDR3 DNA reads TGTGCCAGCATCGTTAGCGGAATCGACGAGACCCAGTACTTC. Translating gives CASIVSGIDETQYF. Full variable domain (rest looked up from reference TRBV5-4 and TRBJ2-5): ETGVTQSPTHLIKTRGQQVTLRCSSQSGHNTVSWYQQALGQGPQFIFQYYREEENGRGNFPPRFSGLQFPNYSSELNVNALELDDSALYLCASIVSGIDETQYFGPGTRLLVL.

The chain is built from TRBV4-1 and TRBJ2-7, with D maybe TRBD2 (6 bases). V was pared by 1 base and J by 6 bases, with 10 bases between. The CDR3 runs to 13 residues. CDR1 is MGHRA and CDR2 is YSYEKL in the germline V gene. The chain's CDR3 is CASSQAGVVEQYF. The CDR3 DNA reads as TGCGCCAGCAGCCAAGCGGGGGTTGTCGAGCAGTACTTC.

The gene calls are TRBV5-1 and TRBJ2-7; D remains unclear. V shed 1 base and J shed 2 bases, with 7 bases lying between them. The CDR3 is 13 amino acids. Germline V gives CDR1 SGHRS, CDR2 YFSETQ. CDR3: CASSLTATYEQYF. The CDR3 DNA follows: TGCGCCAGCAGCTTGACTGCTACCTACGAGCAGTACTTC.

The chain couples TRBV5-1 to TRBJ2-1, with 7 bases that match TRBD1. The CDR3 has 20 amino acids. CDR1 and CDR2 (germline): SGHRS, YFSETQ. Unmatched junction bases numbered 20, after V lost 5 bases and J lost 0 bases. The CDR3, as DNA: TGCGCCAGCAGACACGCCAGGGGGACAGTGTCAAAACGCTCCTACAATGAGCAGTTCTTC. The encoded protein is CASRHARGTVSKRSYNEQFF.

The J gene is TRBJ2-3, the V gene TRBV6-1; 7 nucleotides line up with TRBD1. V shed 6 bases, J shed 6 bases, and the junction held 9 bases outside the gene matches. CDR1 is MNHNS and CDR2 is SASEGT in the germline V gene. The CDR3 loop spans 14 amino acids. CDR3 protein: CASSATGVWDTQYF. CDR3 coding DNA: TGTGCCAGCAGCGCTACAGGGGTATGGGATACGCAGTATTTT.

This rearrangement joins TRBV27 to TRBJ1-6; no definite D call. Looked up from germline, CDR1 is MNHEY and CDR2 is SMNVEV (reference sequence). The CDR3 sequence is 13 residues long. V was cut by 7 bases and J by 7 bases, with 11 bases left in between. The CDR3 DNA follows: TGTGCCAGCATGGAGTACCGGAATTCACCCCTCCACTTT. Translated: CASMEYRNSPLHF.

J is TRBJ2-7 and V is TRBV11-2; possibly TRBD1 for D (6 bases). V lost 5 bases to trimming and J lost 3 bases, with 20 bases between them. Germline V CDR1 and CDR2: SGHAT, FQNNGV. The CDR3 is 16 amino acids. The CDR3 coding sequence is TGTGCCAGCAGCCCTCTCACAGGGATCAGCAACTACGAGCAGTACTTC. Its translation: CASSPLTGISNYEQYF.